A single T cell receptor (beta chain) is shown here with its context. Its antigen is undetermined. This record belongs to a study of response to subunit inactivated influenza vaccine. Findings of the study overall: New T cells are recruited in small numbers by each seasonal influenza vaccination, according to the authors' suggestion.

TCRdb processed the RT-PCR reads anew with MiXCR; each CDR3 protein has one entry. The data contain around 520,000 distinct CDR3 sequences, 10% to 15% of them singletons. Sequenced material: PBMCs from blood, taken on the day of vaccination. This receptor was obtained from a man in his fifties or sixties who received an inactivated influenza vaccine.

Here the CDR3 DNA reads TGTGCCAGCAGTTACGACGGACGGAAGGAGCAGTACTTC. It codes for CASSYDGRKEQYF. The rearrangement links TRBV6-6 to TRBJ2-7; D unclear. The CDR3 is 13 amino acids. V was trimmed by 2 bases and J by 7 bases, leaving 12 bases between them. Germline values: CDR1 MNHNY, CDR2 SVGAGI (reference sequence).